This T cell receptor (beta chain) was sequenced for a study of PD-1 blockade in classical Hodgkin lymphoma. Time point of the sample: cycle 4 day 1 (C4D1), after 6 weeks of nivolumab. There was relapse after autologous stem cell transplantation in every patient, and there was variation in brentuximab vedotin exposure. Comments on this clone: The antigen remains unidentified.

Per the germline V gene, CDR1 is KGHSH and CDR2 is LQKENI. With 1 base removed from V and 1 base from J, the gap between germline ends came to 4 bases. This CDR3 contains 13 residues. TCRdb's copy holds only in-frame clones and misses some; the assay was immunoSEQ multiplex PCR. The sample contains some 45,000 clones, roughly 78% of which appear only once. Study-level findings and limits: Why repertoires differed is undefined; disease activity or prior therapy possibly contributed. Reports described newly diagnosed patients as having lower baseline TCR diversity than healthy donors. Those patients who began receiving nivolumab less than 1 year after ASCT had lower diversity, and they were excluded. Patients with a complete response exhibited baseline diversity comparable to newly diagnosed patients.

This chain joins TRBV18 and TRBJ1-1, with D unresolved. The TCR was taken from a human donor with classical Hodgkin lymphoma. The source was peripheral blood mononuclear cells (PBMCs), collected before the fourth cycle of nivolumab. CDR3 sequence: CASSPRENTEAFF. The CDR3 nucleotides are TGTGCCAGCTCACCACGGGAGAACACTGAAGCTTTCTTT.